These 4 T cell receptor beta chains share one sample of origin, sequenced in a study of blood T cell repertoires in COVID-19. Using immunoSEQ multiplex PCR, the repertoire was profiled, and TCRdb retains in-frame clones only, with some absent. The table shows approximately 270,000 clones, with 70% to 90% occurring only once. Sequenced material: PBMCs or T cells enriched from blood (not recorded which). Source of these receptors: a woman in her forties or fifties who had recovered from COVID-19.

CDR3 DNA sequence: TGTGCCAGCAGTTTATATGCAGGGGAGACAAATGAGCAGTTCTTC. Its translation: CASSLYAGETNEQFF. The rearrangement uses TRBV27 and TRBJ2-1; tentative D call: TRBD1 (6 bases). Germline lookup yields CDR1 MNHEY and CDR2 SMNVEV (reference sequence). V was pared by 1 base and J by 7 bases, with 14 bases between. The CDR3 is 15 residues long.

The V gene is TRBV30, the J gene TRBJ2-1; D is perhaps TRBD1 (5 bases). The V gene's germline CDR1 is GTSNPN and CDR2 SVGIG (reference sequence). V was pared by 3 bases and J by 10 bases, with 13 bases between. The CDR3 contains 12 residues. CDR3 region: CAWSLTVGEQFF. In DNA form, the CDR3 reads TGTGCCTGGAGCTTGACAGTTGGCGAGCAGTTCTTC.

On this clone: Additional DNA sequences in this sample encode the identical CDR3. CDR3 in DNA: TGTGCCAGCAGCCATCAGTACAATGAGCAGTTCTTC. This encodes CASSHQYNEQFF. The chain couples TRBV3-1 (or the pseudogene TRBV3-2) to TRBJ2-1; D gene ambiguous. The V gene lost 3 bases and the J gene lost 4 bases, with 4 bases spanning the gap. The CDR3 spans 12 residues. From germline, CDR1 is LGHDT and CDR2 YNNKEL (reference sequence).

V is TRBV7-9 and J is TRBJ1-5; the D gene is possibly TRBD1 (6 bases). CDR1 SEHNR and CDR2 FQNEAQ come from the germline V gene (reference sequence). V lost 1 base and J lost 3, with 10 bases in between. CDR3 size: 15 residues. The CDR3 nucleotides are TGTGCCAGCAGCTTAGAATCAGGGGACAATCAGCCCCAGCATTTT. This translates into CASSLESGDNQPQHF.